What follows describes a single T cell receptor beta chain. The antigen remains undetermined. The sample belongs to a study of T-cell reconstitution after alpha-beta-depleted transplantation in children. General study results and limits: Newly produced T cells mostly provided counts and TCRbeta diversity after one year, as hyperexpanded clones declined. Reports say that about two months after transplant, the alpha-beta T cells came out of several hundred graft clones that had expanded. Some patients owed their high day-60 TCRbeta diversity to surviving recipient T cells and thymic progenitors.

The CDR3 is 15 residues long. V was pared by 4 bases and J by 7 bases, with 8 bases of the junction left unmatched. Germline V gives CDR1 LGHDT, CDR2 YNNKEL (reference sequence). For TCRbeta, the library was prepared with unique molecular identifiers. A single record per CDR3 protein comes from TCRdb applying MiXCR to the PCR reads. The table records 200,000 to 300,000 distinct CDR3 sequences, about 24% of them present only once. The chain links TRBV3-1 to TRBJ1-2; 11 bases are a match to TRBD1. This TCR was recovered from a female patient between 2 and 15 years old who had a stem cell transplant for congenital amegakaryocytic thrombocytopenia, so the T cells may come from the graft donor. The sample here was PBMCs, mostly from graft donor cells, taken 360 days after TCRalphabeta/CD19-depleted stem cell transplant. The CDR3 DNA is TGTGCCAGCAGCCTTCCGGGACAGGGGGTTTTTGGCTACACCTTC. Translation: CASSLPGQGVFGYTF.